This T cell receptor beta chain was recorded in a study of blood T cell repertoires in COVID-19. The germline gives CDR1 KGHSH, CDR2 LQKENI. The V and J ends lost 5 bases and 0 bases respectively, with 14 bases between them. This CDR3 is 15 amino acids long. The repertoire was sequenced with immunoSEQ multiplex PCR; TCRdb's copy has only in-frame clones and lacks some. Found here are about 190,000 clones, approximately 90% of them singletons; the top ten hold about 4.5%. Sequencing was performed on peripheral blood. The chain recombines TRBV18 with TRBJ2-7; D is possibly TRBD2 (6 bases). The clonotype comes from a human donor in a cohort sampled during active COVID-19. The CDR3 coding sequence is TGTGCCAGCTCAGCCCTGGCGGGGTCCTCCTACGAGCAGTACTTC. It yields the protein CASSALAGSSYEQYF.